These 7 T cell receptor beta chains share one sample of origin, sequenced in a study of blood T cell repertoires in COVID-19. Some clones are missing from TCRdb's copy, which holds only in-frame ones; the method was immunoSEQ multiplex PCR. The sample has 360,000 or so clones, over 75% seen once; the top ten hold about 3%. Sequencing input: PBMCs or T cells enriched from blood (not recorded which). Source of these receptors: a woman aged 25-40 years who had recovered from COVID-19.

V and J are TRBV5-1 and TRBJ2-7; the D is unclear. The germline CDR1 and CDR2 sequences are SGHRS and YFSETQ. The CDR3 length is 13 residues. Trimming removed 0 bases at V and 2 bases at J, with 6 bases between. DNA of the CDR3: TGCGCCAGCAGCTTGGTGAGCCCCTACGAGCAGTACTTC. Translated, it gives CASSLVSPYEQYF.

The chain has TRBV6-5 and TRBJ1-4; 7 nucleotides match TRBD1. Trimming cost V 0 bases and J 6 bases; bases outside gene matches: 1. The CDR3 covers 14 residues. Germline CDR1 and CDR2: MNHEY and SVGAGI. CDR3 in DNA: TGTGCCAGCAGTTACTCTGGGACAGATGAAAAACTGTTTTTT. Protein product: CASSYSGTDEKLFF.

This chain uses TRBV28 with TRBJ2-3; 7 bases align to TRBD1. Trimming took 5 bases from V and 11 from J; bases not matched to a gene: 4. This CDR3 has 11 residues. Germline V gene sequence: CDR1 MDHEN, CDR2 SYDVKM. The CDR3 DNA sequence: TGTGCCAGCAGTAACCAGGGGGAGCAGTATTTT. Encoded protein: CASSNQGEQYF.

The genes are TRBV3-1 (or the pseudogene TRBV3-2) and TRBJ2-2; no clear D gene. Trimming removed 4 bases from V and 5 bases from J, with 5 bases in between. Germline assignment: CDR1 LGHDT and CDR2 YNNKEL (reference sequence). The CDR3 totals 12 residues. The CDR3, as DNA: TGTGCCAGCAGCCTCGCGACCGGGGAGCTGTTTTTT. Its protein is CASSLATGELFF.

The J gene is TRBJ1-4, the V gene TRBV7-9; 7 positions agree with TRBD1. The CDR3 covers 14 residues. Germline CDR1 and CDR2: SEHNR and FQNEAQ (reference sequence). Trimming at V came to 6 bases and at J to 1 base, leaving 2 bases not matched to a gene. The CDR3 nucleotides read TGTGCCAGCAGTGACAGGGAAACTAATGAAAAACTGTTTTTT. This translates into CASSDRETNEKLFF.

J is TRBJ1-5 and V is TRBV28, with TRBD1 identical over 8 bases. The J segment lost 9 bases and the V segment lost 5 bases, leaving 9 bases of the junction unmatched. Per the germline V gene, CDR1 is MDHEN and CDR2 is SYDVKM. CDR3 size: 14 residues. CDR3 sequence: CASSLQLTGGPQHF. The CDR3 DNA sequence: TGTGCCAGCAGTCTTCAACTCACAGGGGGGCCCCAGCATTTT.

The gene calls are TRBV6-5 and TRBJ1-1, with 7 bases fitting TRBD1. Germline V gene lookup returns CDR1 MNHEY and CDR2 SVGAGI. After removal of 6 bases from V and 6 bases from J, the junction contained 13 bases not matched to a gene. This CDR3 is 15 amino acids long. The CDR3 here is CASRALTGDAAEAFF. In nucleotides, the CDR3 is TGTGCCAGCAGGGCATTAACAGGGGATGCGGCTGAAGCTTTCTTT.